This T cell receptor beta chain originates from a study of blood T cell repertoires in COVID-19. Turning to the study itself: Some COVID-19 samples were acute and others convalescent; all came from the United States, Italy and Spain.

Germline CDR1 and CDR2: LNHDA and SQIVND (reference sequence). Trimming stripped 4 bases from V and 8 bases from J, with 11 bases between. This CDR3 has 12 amino acids. As processed by the authors: Amplifying reference gene primers gave estimates of nucleated cell counts. Sequenced by immunoSEQ multiplex PCR; TCRdb stores in-frame clones only, minus some. V, J and clone size reflect that table, while D and trimming were determined from the DNA. Of roughly 130,000 clones in the sample, under 85% were seen once. This chain joins TRBV19 and TRBJ1-2, with a tentative D call TRBD1 (5 bases). Sequencing was carried out using peripheral blood. The TCR was taken from a woman aged 55-70 years with acute or convalescent COVID-19. CDR3 DNA sequence: TGTGCCAGTAGTAGAAGGCCAGGGGGCTACACCTTC. Translation: CASSRRPGGYTF.